This T cell receptor (beta chain) was recorded in a study of OX40 agonist ivuxolimab in advanced cancers. The CDR3 loop spans 16 amino acids. Trimming stripped 3 bases from V and 2 bases from J, with 18 bases between. Germline assignment: CDR1 SQVTM and CDR2 ANQGSEA. Sequencing used immunoSEQ multiplex PCR; TCRdb keeps in-frame clones, though not all of them. The table lists approximately 70,000 clones, 87% of them singletons. The input for sequencing was CD4+ or CD8+ T cells sorted from blood, taken in a trial of the OX40 agonist ivuxolimab. V gene TRBV29-1 combines with J gene TRBJ2-3; perhaps TRBD2 as D (6 bases). This TCR derives from an adult with an advanced solid tumor such as melanoma, head and neck, liver or kidney cancer. The CDR3 sequence is CSVEREGGSLTDTQYF. The CDR3 DNA is TGCAGCGTTGAGAGGGAAGGAGGGAGTCTCACAGATACGCAGTATTTT.